Reported below is one T cell receptor beta chain. Antigen specificity is unknown. Germline CDR1 is MNHEY and CDR2 is SVGAGI. The CDR3 has 14 residues. Trimming shortened V by 5 bases and J by 1 base, and 8 bases separated the two germline ends. Only in-frame clones appear in the TCRdb table, and some are missing; sequencing was by immunoSEQ multiplex PCR. Of 75,000 to 90,000 clones in the sample, around 86% were seen once. This sample is part of a study of T cell repertoires and HLA-DP antigens. Overall study: Versus self, one alloantigen differed at one groove amino acid, the other at more than eight.

The sequenced sample was CD4+ T cells from PBMCs. This TCR was sampled from a man between 50 and 59 years old in good health and CMV-seronegative. The chain carries TRBV6-5 and TRBJ2-2; D is undetermined. CDR3 region: CASSRTENTGELFF. Here the CDR3 DNA reads TGTGCCAGCAGTCGCACAGAGAACACCGGGGAGCTGTTTTTT.